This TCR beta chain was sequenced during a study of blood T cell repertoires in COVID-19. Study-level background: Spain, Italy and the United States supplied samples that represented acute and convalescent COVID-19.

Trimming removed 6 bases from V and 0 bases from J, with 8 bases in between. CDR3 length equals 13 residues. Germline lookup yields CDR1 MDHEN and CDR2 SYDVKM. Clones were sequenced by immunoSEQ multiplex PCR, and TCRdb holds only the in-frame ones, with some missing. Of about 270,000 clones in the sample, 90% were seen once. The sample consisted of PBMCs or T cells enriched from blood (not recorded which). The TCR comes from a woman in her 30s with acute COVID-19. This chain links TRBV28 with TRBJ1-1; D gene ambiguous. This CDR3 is CASRGSVNTEAFF. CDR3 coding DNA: TGTGCCAGCAGGGGCAGTGTGAACACTGAAGCTTTCTTT.